This TCR beta chain was profiled in a study of cytomegalovirus exposure and HLA in healthy donors. Study in general: Approximately 85 million unique TCRs from HLA-typed donors were held in an early release of data. General study points: In most subjects, TCR beta sequences reportedly gave accurate predictions of HLA-A and HLA-B alleles.

The PCR ran on 60 Vbeta and 13 Jbeta primers. Using immunoSEQ multiplex PCR, the repertoire was profiled, and TCRdb retains in-frame clones only, with some absent. This table holds about 200,000 clones, almost 80% found once. V was clipped by 7 bases and J by 5 bases; unmatched bases: 12. The CDR3 runs to 15 residues. The germline CDR1 and CDR2 sequences are SGHRS and YFSETQ. Donors showed nominal health when sampled, although they likely had unrecorded immune exposures. With respect to this clone: What it binds is unknown.

The clonotype originates from a male donor in good health and CMV-seronegative. V is TRBV5-1 and J is TRBJ1-1; 9 bases fit TRBD1. Sequencing was done on a sample of PBMCs. The CDR3 DNA follows: TGCGCCAGCGGACTCTGGACAGGGGACGGGACTGAAGCTTTCTTT. It codes for CASGLWTGDGTEAFF. Full variable domain (remainder filled in from reference TRBV5-1 and TRBJ1-1): KAGVTQTPRYLIKTRGQQVTLSCSPISGHRSVSWYQQTPGQGLQFLFEYFSETQRNKGNFPGRFSGRQFSNSRSEMNVSTLELGDSALYLCASGLWTGDGTEAFFGQGTRLTVV.